A selection of T cell receptor beta chains follows, all from one sample in a study of blood T cells in healthy people across ages. TCRdb used MiXCR to reprocess the 5' RACE reads, holding one entry per CDR3 protein. The sample consists of hundreds of thousands of distinct CDR3 sequences, about 53% of them appearing once. The sequenced sample consisted of blood. These receptors were collected from a man aged 80 or over in good health. The CDR3 runs from the conserved cysteine through the conserved F or W. A D gene is named only where the DNA matches it firmly. Clone size appears in some rows only: once, few, many, or a class for an expanded clone.

TRBJ2-7	.	few	TRBV5-1	TGCGCCAGCAGCCGGGACGACAGCTACGAGCAGTACTTC	CASSRDDSYEQYF
TRBJ2-1	TRBD1	.	TRBV6-7	TGTGCCAGCAGTTATAATTTCGCCGGGACAGGGTGGGTCAATGAGCAGTTCTTC	CASSYNFAGTGWVNEQFF
TRBJ1-2	.	.	TRBV7-9	TGTGCCAGCAGCTTAGATCCGGGCTTGTATGGCTACACCTTC	CASSLDPGLYGYTF
TRBJ2-1	TRBD2	.	TRBV7-2	TGTGCCAGTCGTTTGACTAGCGGGACCAATGAGCAGTTCTTC	CASRLTSGTNEQFF
TRBJ1-2	.	.	TRBV6-6	TGTGCCAGCAGTTACATGGGAGACTATGGCTACACCTTC	CASSYMGDYGYTF
TRBJ2-7	TRBD1	few	TRBV5-1	TGCGCCAGCAGCCCCGCAGGGGGTTCGTCCGAGCAGTACTTC	CASSPAGGSSEQYF
TRBJ2-5	.	few	TRBV6-6	TGTGCCAGCAGTTACTTCCCTACCCAGTTCGATGAGCAGTACTTC	CASSYFPTQFDEQYF
TRBJ2-7	.	.	TRBV11-3	TGTGCCAGCAGCGGAGGACAGAACCCTTACGAGCAGTACTTC	CASSGGQNPYEQYF
TRBJ2-1	.	few	TRBV20-1	TGTAGTGCTAGACCCACGAAGTTGCGGAATGCCAATGAGCAGTTCTTC	CSARPTKLRNANEQFF
TRBJ2-6	.	.	TRBV20-1	TGCAGTGCTACTAGGACACCACTGAGGCCTGGGGCCAACGTCCTGACTTTC	CSATRTPLRPGANVLTF
TRBJ2-4	TRBD2	.	TRBV2	TGTGCCAGCAGCCACCGACTAGCGGGAGTAGGGGAGCAGTACTTC	CASSHRLAGVGEQYF
TRBJ1-2	.	.	TRBV25-1	TGTGCCAGCAGTGGCGGCCCCTATGGCTACACCTTC	CASSGGPYGYTF
TRBJ2-3	TRBD2	.	TRBV4-3	TGCGCCAGCAGCCAAGATATGCTGGCGGGGGGGCAAGATACGCAGTATTTT	CASSQDMLAGGQDTQYF
TRBJ2-7	.	.	TRBV7-8	TGTGCCAGCAGCTTAGGGGCGACTACCTACGAGCAGTACTTC	CASSLGATTYEQYF
TRBJ2-7	.	.	TRBV5-6	TGTGCCAGCAGCTTGCGCATCTCAGGGCCCTACGAGCAGTACTTC	CASSLRISGPYEQYF
TRBJ2-7	.	.	TRBV5-5	TGTGCCAGCAGCCCCGGGTCCAGACTCTACGAGCAGTACTTC	CASSPGSRLYEQYF
TRBJ2-3	.	.	TRBV7-2	TGTGCCAGCAGCTTAGTAGAGCACAGATACGCGTATTTT	CASSLVEHRYAYF
TRBJ2-3	.	.	TRBV9	TGTGCCAGCAGCCCTCCCCTTCCGGGAGTCCTAGATACGCAGTATTTT	CASSPPLPGVLDTQYF
TRBJ2-1	.	.	TRBV9	TGTGCCAGCAGCGTAGTCCCCATCAGGTCCCCGGGGAGTCAATACAATGAGCAGTTCTTC	CASSVVPIRSPGSQYNEQFF
TRBJ1-1	.	.	TRBV4-2	TGTGCCAGCAGCCAACGGGTTCACACTGAAGCTTTCTTT	CASSQRVHTEAFF
TRBJ2-1	TRBD2	few	TRBV10-3	TGTGCCATCAAGGGGCGCGAGACTAGCGGTAATGAGCAGTTCTTC	CAIKGRETSGNEQFF
TRBJ2-1	.	few	TRBV2	TGTGCCAGCAGTGTTCGAACCGCGAATGAGCAGTTCTTC	CASSVRTANEQFF
TRBJ1-1	.	few	TRBV12-5	TGTGCTAGTGGTCCTGAAGGCACTGAAGCTTTCTTT	CASGPEGTEAFF
TRBJ1-5	.	.	TRBV3-1	TGTGCCAGCAGCCAAGTGGCGGGCAAAGGGCCCCAGCATTTT	CASSQVAGKGPQHF
TRBJ2-7	.	many	TRBV5-5	TGTGCCAGCAGCTTGGTCGGCACCTACGAGCAGTACTTC	CASSLVGTYEQYF
TRBJ2-3	TRBD2	once	TRBV2	TGTGCCAGCAGTGAAGCACCGGGAGGAAGAGACGCGTATTTT	CASSEAPGGRDAYF
TRBJ1-1	.	.	TRBV3-1	TGTGCCAGCAGCCGAGTAGAGGGATCCGAAGCTTTCTTT	CASSRVEGSEAFF